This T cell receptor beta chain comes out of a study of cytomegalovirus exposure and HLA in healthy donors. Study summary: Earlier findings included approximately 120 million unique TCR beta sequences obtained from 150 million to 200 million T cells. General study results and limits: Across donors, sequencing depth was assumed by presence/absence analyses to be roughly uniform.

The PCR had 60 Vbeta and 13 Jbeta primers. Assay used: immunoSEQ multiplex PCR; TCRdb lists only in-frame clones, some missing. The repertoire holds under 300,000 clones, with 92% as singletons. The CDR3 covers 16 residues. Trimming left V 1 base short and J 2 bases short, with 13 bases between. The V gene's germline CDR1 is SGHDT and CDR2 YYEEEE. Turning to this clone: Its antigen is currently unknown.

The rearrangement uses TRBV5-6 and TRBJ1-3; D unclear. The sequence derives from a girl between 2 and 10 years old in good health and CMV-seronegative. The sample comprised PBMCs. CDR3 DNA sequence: TGTGCCAGCAGCTTGTTCGTGAGGGAAGCTGGAAACACCATATATTTT. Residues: CASSLFVREAGNTIYF.